This TCR beta chain was obtained from a study of blood T cell repertoires in COVID-19. As for the study in general: Samples of COVID-19 (acute and convalescent) were obtained from the United States, Italy and Spain. Sample material is recorded as cDNA or gDNA derived from T cells, B-cell-depleted T cells, or PBMCs.

From germline, CDR1 is ENHRY and CDR2 SYGVKD. The CDR3 loop spans 16 amino acids. The V and J ends lost 6 bases and 0 bases, in that order; junction bases with no gene match: 7. As handled by the study authors: Amplification from reference gene primers served as the basis for estimated nucleated cell counts. TCRdb keeps only in-frame clones here, not all; method: immunoSEQ multiplex PCR. V, J and clone size were drawn from that table, and D and trimming were deduced from the DNA. This table has 130,000 or so clones, roughly 79% appearing once. The rearrangement joins TRBV10-3 to TRBJ2-2, with TRBD1 matching over 7 bases. The source of this sequence is a woman in her sixties with active or convalescent COVID-19. The specimen sequenced was peripheral blood. The CDR3 bases are TGTGCCATCAGGACAGGGATAGTTTCGAACACCGGGGAGCTGTTTTTT. Protein product: CAIRTGIVSNTGELFF.